Listed below are T cell receptor beta chains from one sample, sequenced in a study of control samples from healthy donors and cancer patients. Only in-frame clones appear in the TCRdb table, and some are missing; sequencing was by immunoSEQ multiplex PCR. The repertoire has roughly 170,000 clones, 94% of them found once; the top ten carry 1.3%. Sequenced material: blood. Receptor source: a woman aged 18-35 years in good health. Both conserved end residues are part of each CDR3. D genes are given only for firm matches. Clone size is stated in some rows and not others, as once, few, many or a class when expanded.

j_call | cdr3_length | d_call | v_call | clone_size | cdr3_aa | cdr3_nt
TRBJ1-4 | 12 | NA | TRBV3-1/TRBV3-2 | once | CASSRSREKLFF | TGTGCCAGCAGCCGGAGCCGGGAAAAACTGTTTTTT
TRBJ2-2 | 15 | TRBD2 | TRBV11-2 | NA | CASRGLAGATGELFF | TGTGCCAGCAGAGGACTAGCGGGCGCCACCGGGGAGCTGTTTTTT
TRBJ1-1 | 13 | NA | TRBV7-3 | NA | CASSLTTGTEAFF | TGTGCCAGCAGCTTAACCACGGGCACTGAAGCTTTCTTT
TRBJ2-5 | 17 | NA | TRBV7-9 | NA | CASSPKPTGRIQETQYF | TGTGCCAGCAGCCCAAAACCCACAGGGCGAATCCAAGAGACCCAGTACTTC
TRBJ2-2 | 12 | NA | TRBV25-1 | NA | CASSLQEKELFF | TGTGCCAGCAGCCTCCAGGAGAAGGAGCTGTTTTTT
TRBJ2-1 | 21 | NA | TRBV14 | NA | CASSQEERDLPWGRTYNEQFF | TGTGCCAGCAGCCAAGAGGAGAGAGATCTGCCCTGGGGACGAACCTACAATGAGCAGTTCTTC
TRBJ2-7 | 16 | TRBD2 | TRBV7-2 | once | CASSLSGTPSSYEQYF | TGTGCCAGCAGCTTAAGCGGGACCCCCAGCTCCTACGAGCAGTACTTC
TRBJ2-1 | 13 | NA | TRBV6-6 | NA | CASTDPGVNEQFF | TGTGCCAGCACCGACCCGGGGGTCAATGAGCAGTTCTTC
TRBJ2-4 | 16 | TRBD1 | TRBV6-2/TRBV6-3 | once | CASSDRQGGAKNIQYF | TGTGCCAGCAGTGACCGACAGGGGGGGGCCAAAAACATTCAGTACTTC
TRBJ1-2 | 12 | NA | TRBV6-6 | NA | CASSYKGDGYTF | TGTGCCAGCAGTTATAAGGGGGATGGCTACACCTTC
TRBJ1-4 | 16 | NA | TRBV3-1/TRBV3-2 | once | CASSRTEEGYNEKLFF | TGTGCCAGCAGCCGGACAGAGGAGGGATATAATGAAAAACTGTTTTTT
TRBJ1-6 | 16 | NA | TRBV19 | few | CASSPLRGGSGSPLHF | TGTGCCAGTAGTCCCCTTCGAGGGGGGTCGGGTTCACCCCTCCACTTT
TRBJ1-6 | 15 | NA | TRBV11-2 | NA | CASSVLTGGNSPLHF | TGTGCCAGCAGCGTCCTCACGGGGGGCAATTCACCCCTCCACTTT
TRBJ1-4 | 14 | NA | TRBV5-1 | NA | CASSLGDWGEKLFF | TGCGCCAGCAGCTTGGGGGACTGGGGTGAAAAACTGTTTTTT
TRBJ2-3 | 16 | NA | TRBV28 | NA | CASSLLAGSRTDTQYF | TGTGCCAGCAGTTTACTCGCGGGGTCACGCACAGATACGCAGTATTTT
TRBJ1-1 | 16 | TRBD1 | TRBV11-2 | few | CASSSRTGGADTEAFF | TGTGCCAGCAGCTCGCGGACAGGGGGCGCCGACACTGAAGCTTTCTTT
TRBJ1-5 | 14 | TRBD1 | TRBV6-2/TRBV6-3 | NA | CASSGAGGRQPQHF | TGTGCCAGCAGTGGCGCAGGGGGACGACAGCCCCAGCATTTT
TRBJ2-6 | 14 | NA | TRBV21-1 | NA | CASSTRSEANVLTF | TGTGCCAGCAGCACCAGGTCCGAGGCCAACGTCCTGACTTTC
TRBJ1-1 | 15 | NA | TRBV7-2 | NA | CASSLGIAGNTEAFF | TGTGCCAGCAGCTTAGGAATCGCGGGAAACACTGAAGCTTTCTTT
TRBJ1-5 | 15 | NA | TRBV19 | NA | CASSRGHSGDQPQHF | TGTGCCAGTAGTAGGGGACACAGTGGGGATCAGCCCCAGCATTTT
TRBJ1-2 | 16 | NA | TRBV7-6 | NA | CASSPEGPGTNYGYTF | TGTGCCAGCAGCCCCGAGGGTCCCGGCACTAACTATGGCTACACCTTC
TRBJ2-1 | 17 | TRBD2 | TRBV11-3 | NA | CASSQTSGRSSYNEQFF | TGTGCCAGCAGCCAGACTAGCGGGAGATCGTCCTACAATGAGCAGTTCTTC
TRBJ2-7 | 15 | NA | TRBV21-1 | NA | CASSAPSGIGYEQYF | TGTGCCAGCAGCGCCCCTAGCGGGATAGGCTACGAGCAGTACTTC
TRBJ2-4 | 15 | NA | TRBV9 | once | CASSAHPEPPNIQYF | TGTGCCAGCAGCGCACACCCTGAGCCCCCAAACATTCAGTACTTC
TRBJ2-7 | 13 | TRBD1 | TRBV29-1 | NA | CSVEQGTSYEQYF | TGCAGCGTCGAACAGGGGACATCCTACGAGCAGTACTTC
TRBJ1-1 | 12 | NA | TRBV7-2 | NA | CASSLWGREAFF | TGTGCCAGCAGCTTATGGGGACGAGAAGCTTTCTTT
TRBJ2-5 | 14 | NA | TRBV7-9 | once | CASSLGQRGETQYF | TGTGCCAGCAGCTTAGGTCAAAGAGGGGAGACCCAGTACTTC
TRBJ2-7 | 14 | NA | TRBV4-2 | once | CASSQVGLGPPVYF | TGTGCCAGCAGCCAAGTAGGCCTTGGGCCGCCGGTGTACTTC
TRBJ2-3 | 19 | TRBD2 | TRBV5-6 | NA | CASSLLNGGGVTSTDTQYF | TGTGCCAGCAGCTTGTTGAACGGCGGGGGTGTCACTAGCACAGATACGCAGTATTTT
TRBJ2-1 | 15 | TRBD2 | TRBV24-1 | NA | CATSRSGGSYNEQFF | TGTGCCACCAGTCGAAGCGGGGGGTCCTACAATGAGCAGTTCTTC
TRBJ2-4 | 15 | NA | TRBV3-1/TRBV3-2 | NA | CASSQDGAGWGIQYF | TGTGCCAGCAGCCAAGATGGGGCGGGCTGGGGCATTCAGTACTTC
TRBJ1-5 | 18 | NA | TRBV5-1 | NA | CASSWGPRASGSNQPQHF | TGCGCCAGCAGCTGGGGACCGCGTGCCTCCGGGAGCAATCAGCCCCAGCATTTT
TRBJ1-1 | 17 | NA | TRBV3-1/TRBV3-2 | NA | CASSQKIAQPQNTEAFF | TGTGCCAGCAGTCAGAAAATCGCCCAACCCCAGAACACTGAAGCTTTCTTT
TRBJ2-1 | 15 | TRBD1 | TRBV7-2 | NA | CASSSDRALYNEQFF | TGTGCCAGCAGCTCCGACAGGGCACTCTACAATGAGCAGTTCTTC
TRBJ2-3 | 16 | NA | TRBV4-2 | NA | CASSQEGGIAPDTQYF | TGTGCCAGCAGCCAAGAAGGGGGGATTGCACCAGATACGCAGTATTTT
TRBJ2-1 | 14 | NA | TRBV6-5 | NA | CASISPFADNEQFF | TGTGCCAGCATTTCCCCCTTCGCGGACAATGAGCAGTTCTTC
TRBJ1-4 | 14 | NA | TRBV5-1 | NA | CASSLRATNEKLFF | TGCGCCAGCAGCTTGAGGGCAACTAATGAAAAACTGTTTTTT
TRBJ1-5 | 13 | NA | TRBV5-1 | NA | CASSLGSNQPQHF | TGCGCCAGCAGCTTGGGCAGTAATCAGCCCCAGCATTTT
TRBJ1-2 | 12 | NA | TRBV2 | NA | CASPSGILGYTF | TGTGCCAGCCCTTCAGGGATTCTCGGCTACACCTTC
TRBJ2-7 | 12 | NA | TRBV12-3/TRBV12-4 | NA | CASSLRGSEQYF | TGTGCCAGCAGTTTACGGGGGTCCGAGCAGTACTTC
TRBJ1-1 | 12 | NA | TRBV19 | NA | CASSDWGTEAFF | TGTGCCAGTTCGGACTGGGGGACTGAAGCTTTCTTT
TRBJ2-7 | 14 | NA | TRBV4-2 | NA | CASSQVAGPREQYF | TGTGCCAGCAGCCAAGTAGCAGGCCCCCGCGAGCAGTACTTC
TRBJ2-3 | 17 | TRBD2 | TRBV7-3 | once | CASSLDGLAGVTDTQYF | TGTGCCAGCAGCTTAGATGGCCTAGCGGGGGTTACAGATACGCAGTATTTT
TRBJ2-3 | 15 | TRBD2 | TRBV11-2 | NA | CASSPLAGEGDTQYF | TGTGCCAGCAGCCCACTAGCGGGAGAGGGAGATACGCAGTATTTT
TRBJ1-4 | 12 | NA | TRBV7-9 | once | CASSQSDEKLFF | TGTGCCAGCAGCCAAAGCGATGAAAAACTGTTTTTT